The 30 T cell receptor beta chains below were found in one sample sequenced in a study of lymphopenia after photon versus proton radiotherapy. Method: immunoSEQ multiplex PCR; TCRdb's copy keeps in-frame clones and lacks some. The data show tens of thousands of clones, approximately 84% seen once. The specimen was peripheral blood, collected from a patient treated with proton-based radiotherapy. All receptors come from a man aged 55 to 70 with pancreatic cancer.

The chain has TRBV7-8 and TRBJ2-7, with D possibly matching TRBD2 (5 bases). V was shortened by 3 bases and J by 2 bases, with 17 bases between the two germline ends. Germline CDR1 is SGHVS and CDR2 is FQNEAQ. This CDR3 has 16 amino acids. In DNA, the CDR3 is TGTGCCAGCAGCTTGGCTGAGGCGTGGGGAGCCTACGAGCAGTACTTC. Its protein is CASSLAEAWGAYEQYF.

The chain employs TRBV11-2 and TRBJ2-5; 8 positions match TRBD2. The CDR3 totals 16 residues. The junction had 6 bases not matched to a gene; V was cut back by 1 base and J by 2 bases. Germline V gene lookup returns CDR1 SGHAT and CDR2 FQNNGV. CDR3 sequence: CASSLGSSGVQETQYF. CDR3 sequence (DNA): TGTGCCAGCAGCTTAGGAAGTAGCGGGGTGCAAGAGACCCAGTACTTC.

The V and J genes are TRBV10-3 and TRBJ2-5; D might be TRBD2 (6 bases). The CDR3 is 12 residues long. Germline-derived CDR1 and CDR2 are ENHRY and SYGVKD. V shed 5 bases and J shed 3 bases, with 7 bases lying between them. CDR3 sequence: CAISPSEETQYF. CDR3 DNA sequence: TGTGCCATCAGTCCTAGCGAAGAGACCCAGTACTTC.

This chain joins TRBV28 and TRBJ2-7; perhaps TRBD1 as D (5 bases). CDR3 size: 16 residues. CDR1 MDHEN and CDR2 SYDVKM come from the germline V gene. Deletions cut 2 bases from V and 1 base from J, with 15 bases between. The DNA for the CDR3 is TGTGCCAGCAGTTTACTCCCGGTGACAGATTCCTACGAGCAGTACTTC. This sequence encodes CASSLLPVTDSYEQYF. The full variable domain, in which reference TRBV28 and TRBJ2-7 provide the parts outside the CDR3, is DVKVTQSSRYLVKRTGEKVFLECVQDMDHENMFWYRQDPGLGLRLIYFSYDVKMKEKGDIPEGYSVSREKKERFSLILESASTNQTSMYLCASSLLPVTDSYEQYFGPGTRLTVT.

This chain joins TRBV15 and TRBJ1-1; possibly TRBD1 for D (6 bases). Germline V gene sequence: CDR1 LNHNV, CDR2 YYDKDF (reference sequence). The ends were cut back, 0 bases at V and 4 bases at J, with 12 bases in the middle. This CDR3 spans 15 amino acids. The CDR3 region has the DNA TGTGCCACCAGCAGAGATCAGGGCAGGGGCACTGAAGCTTTCTTT. It specifies CATSRDQGRGTEAFF.

The J gene is TRBJ1-5, the V gene TRBV6-1; D is ambiguous. V was clipped by 0 bases and J by 8 bases, with 11 bases between them. This CDR3 has 14 amino acids. In germline, CDR1 is MNHNS, CDR2 SASEGT. The CDR3 loop is CASSEAPLLKPQHF. In DNA, the CDR3 is TGTGCCAGCAGTGAAGCGCCCCTCCTGAAGCCCCAGCATTTT.

The chain couples TRBV19 to TRBJ2-1, with 8 bases lining up with TRBD1. Looked up from germline, CDR1 is LNHDA and CDR2 is SQIVND (reference sequence). The CDR3 is 15 residues long. Trimming cost V 5 bases and J 5 bases; bases outside gene matches: 8. The CDR3 loop reads CASSRDRSLHNEQFF. The CDR3 region has the DNA TGTGCCAGTAGTCGGGACAGGAGCCTACACAATGAGCAGTTCTTC.

This clone appeared a single time. CDR3 residues: CASSQDVYRGYTF. The CDR3 coding sequence is TGTGCCAGCAGCCAAGACGTCTACAGGGGCTACACCTTC. The V call is TRBV14, the J call TRBJ1-2; D possibly corresponds to TRBD1 (5 bases). This CDR3 is built from 13 residues. The V gene lost 0 bases and the J gene lost 8 bases, with 10 bases spanning the gap. Germline CDR1 reads SGHDN; CDR2 reads FVKESK.

CDR3 sequence reads: CASSLAGSRREQYF. CDR3 coding DNA: TGTGCCAGCAGCTTAGCCGGGTCACGCCGCGAGCAGTACTTC. The chain carries TRBV7-2 and TRBJ2-7; no clear D gene. The CDR3 has 14 residues. Germline V gene sequence: CDR1 SGHTA, CDR2 FQGNSA. V was trimmed by 0 bases and J by 6 bases, leaving 12 bases between them.

The chain joins TRBV6-6 to TRBJ2-7; D is ambiguous. The V gene lost 4 bases and the J gene lost 0 bases, with 16 bases spanning the gap. The V gene's germline CDR1 is MNHNY and CDR2 SVGAGI (reference sequence). CDR3 length: 16 residues. The CDR3 DNA follows: TGTGCCAGCAGTTTTTCACCTCGAGGAAACTCCTACGAGCAGTACTTC. This sequence encodes CASSFSPRGNSYEQYF.

The J gene is TRBJ1-1, the V gene TRBV6-4, with D maybe TRBD1 (5 bases). Trimming pared 6 bases from V and 3 bases from J, leaving 14 bases between. CDR3 length: 14 residues. Germline-derived CDR1 and CDR2 are MRHNA and SNTAGT. The CDR3 sequence: CASRAVPGHTEAFF. The CDR3 bases are TGTGCCAGCAGAGCCGTCCCAGGGCACACTGAAGCTTTCTTT.

The gene calls are TRBV9 and TRBJ2-3; perhaps TRBD2 as D (5 bases). The CDR3 length is 15 residues. The germline V gene encodes CDR1 SGDLS and CDR2 YYNGEE. V shed 1 base and J shed 0 bases, with 9 bases lying between them. CDR3 in DNA: TGTGCCAGCAGCGTAAGCGGTCCTAGCACAGATACGCAGTATTTT. It yields the protein CASSVSGPSTDTQYF. Together with reference TRBV9 and TRBJ2-3, the CDR3 gives the full variable domain: DSGVTQTPKHLITATGQRVTLRCSPRSGDLSVYWYQQSLDQGLQFLIQYYNGEERAKGNILERFSAQQFPDLHSELNLSSLELGDSALYFCASSVSGPSTDTQYFGPGTRLTVL.

The genes are TRBV2 and TRBJ2-7; TRBD1 aligns across 7 bases. V shed 2 bases, J shed 2 bases, and the junction held 6 bases outside the gene matches. The CDR3 spans 15 residues. Germline V gene lookup returns CDR1 SNHLY and CDR2 FYNNEI. The CDR3 spells CASSERQGITYEQYF. The DNA for the CDR3 is TGTGCCAGCAGTGAAAGACAGGGAATAACCTACGAGCAGTACTTC.

This chain uses TRBV27 with TRBJ2-3; D perhaps matches TRBD2 (7 bases). The CDR3 sequence is 16 residues long. The V end was cut by 3 bases, the J end by 1 base, with 14 bases between. Germline CDR1 is MNHEY and CDR2 is SMNVEV (reference sequence). CDR3 bases: TGTGCCAGCAGTTTTACAGGGAGGGGTCGCACAGATACGCAGTATTTT. Protein sequence: CASSFTGRGRTDTQYF.

The chain couples TRBV18 to TRBJ1-1, with 7 nucleotides matching TRBD1. Germline CDR1 reads KGHSH; CDR2 reads LQKENI. Trimming removed 3 bases from V and 0 bases from J; junction bases left unmatched: 7. The length of the CDR3 is 16 residues. CDR3 residues: CASSPYQGDLNTEAFF. The CDR3 nucleotides read TGTGCCAGCTCACCGTACCAGGGGGACTTGAACACTGAAGCTTTCTTT.

The genes are TRBV6-1 and TRBJ2-7; D is unclear. This CDR3 comprises 11 residues. In germline, CDR1 is MNHNS, CDR2 SASEGT. Trimming stripped 5 bases from V and 6 bases from J, with 8 bases between. The CDR3 reads CASSSLGEQYF. The CDR3 bases are TGTGCCAGCAGTTCCCTAGGCGAGCAGTACTTC.

This clone was counted once. The chain carries TRBV2 and TRBJ1-1, with TRBD1 identical over 11 bases. Germline lookup yields CDR1 SNHLY and CDR2 FYNNEI. V was pared by 10 bases and J by 6 bases, with 16 bases of the junction left unmatched. The CDR3 spans 16 residues. The CDR3 sequence is CATKLDRGRLGAEAFF. CDR3 DNA sequence: TGTGCCACCAAATTGGACAGGGGGCGGCTCGGTGCTGAAGCTTTCTTT.

The sample holds a few counts of this clone. The genes are TRBV11-2 and TRBJ2-7; 8 bases agree with TRBD1. CDR1 is SGHAT and CDR2 is FQNNGV in the germline V gene. V trimming: 1 base; J trimming: 4 bases; junction bases outside the gene matches: 3. The CDR3 runs 14 residues. CDR3 residues: CASSLGGQAYEQYF. The CDR3 DNA follows: TGTGCCAGCAGCTTAGGGGGACAGGCGTACGAGCAGTACTTC.

The chain carries TRBV19 and TRBJ2-2, with D tentatively TRBD1 or TRBD2 (5 bases each). The CDR3 runs 15 residues. In germline, CDR1 is LNHDA, CDR2 SQIVND (reference sequence). Deletions cut 6 bases from V and 1 base from J, with 12 bases between. This CDR3 is CASRNGGENTGELFF. CDR3 nucleotides: TGTGCCAGTAGGAATGGGGGAGAGAACACCGGGGAGCTGTTTTTT.

This clone was seen once. The CDR3 is CASQTGALETQYF. The CDR3 DNA is TGTGCCTCCCAGACAGGGGCGTTGGAGACCCAGTACTTC. This chain connects TRBV28 to TRBJ2-5, with TRBD1 matching over 8 bases. The CDR3 totals 13 residues. Germline CDR1 is MDHEN and CDR2 is SYDVKM. Trimming removed 11 bases from V and 5 bases from J; junction bases left unmatched: 10.

The chain has TRBV19 and TRBJ2-2, with 7 positions matching TRBD2. CDR1 and CDR2 from the germline V gene are LNHDA and SQIVND (reference sequence). The CDR3 runs to 15 residues. With V trimmed by 1 base and J by 9 bases, 8 bases remained unmatched. The CDR3 bases are TGTGCCAGTAGTATAGCGGGGGGTGATGAAAGGGAGCTGTTTTTT. Translation: CASSIAGGDERELFF. The full variable domain, completed using reference TRBV19 and TRBJ2-2, is DGGITQSPKYLFRKEGQNVTLSCEQNLNHDAMYWYRQDPGQGLRLIYYSQIVNDFQKGDIAEGYSVSREKKESFPLTVTSAQKNPTAFYLCASSIAGGDERELFFGEGSRLTVL.

The CDR3 DNA reads TGTGCAAGTCGCCCAACAGGGGTTTCTGAAGCTTTCTTT. This encodes CASRPTGVSEAFF. The chain recombines TRBV12-2 with TRBJ1-1; the D call TRBD1 from the table was never checked on the DNA. TRBV12-2 is deemed a pseudogene. The CDR3 loop spans 13 amino acids.

The chain uses TRBV7-2 and TRBJ1-6, with a tentative D call TRBD1 (5 bases). Germline CDR1 is SGHTA and CDR2 is FQGNSA. The CDR3 contains 16 residues. V was shortened by 5 bases and J by 2 bases, with 13 bases between the two germline ends. CDR3 region: CASSGRQQTYNSPLHF. The DNA for the CDR3 is TGTGCCAGCAGCGGGCGACAGCAAACCTATAATTCACCCCTCCACTTT.

This chain connects TRBV7-2 to TRBJ2-2; 12 nucleotides line up with TRBD2. Germline CDR1 and CDR2: SGHTA and FQGNSA. The CDR3 spans 17 residues. Trimming took 1 base from V and 6 from J; bases not matched to a gene: 6. The CDR3: CASSLGYGLAGPGELFF. The CDR3 bases are TGTGCCAGCAGCTTAGGTTACGGACTAGCGGGACCCGGGGAGCTGTTTTTT.

The chain recombines TRBV27 with TRBJ1-5; D not resolved. The CDR3 contains 13 residues. The V end was cut by 6 bases, the J end by 7 bases, with 13 bases between. Germline CDR1 MNHEY, CDR2 SMNVEV (reference sequence). The CDR3 loop is CASSLGLGQPQHF. Written as DNA, the CDR3 is TGTGCCAGCAGCCTCGGTCTTGGCCAGCCCCAGCATTTT.

The chain recombines TRBV19 with TRBJ2-7, with 10 bases fitting TRBD1. Germline CDR1 reads LNHDA; CDR2 reads SQIVND (reference sequence). V was clipped by 5 bases and J by 0 bases; unmatched bases: 7. The CDR3 has 16 amino acids. The CDR3 loop is CASSPIRQGASYEQYF. The CDR3 nucleotides are TGTGCCAGTAGTCCAATTCGACAGGGGGCCTCCTACGAGCAGTACTTC.

This chain uses TRBV19 with TRBJ2-1; D gene uncertain. Looked up from germline, CDR1 is LNHDA and CDR2 is SQIVND (reference sequence). The germline V and J ends were trimmed by 5 bases and 9 bases, with 14 bases remaining between them. This CDR3 contains 13 residues. In DNA, the CDR3 is TGTGCCAGTAGTTCCCCCTTAGCAGGTGAGCAGTTCTTC. Translation gives CASSSPLAGEQFF.

The gene calls are TRBV4-1 and TRBJ2-1, with 7 bases matching TRBD1. The germline V gene encodes CDR1 MGHRA and CDR2 YSYEKL. Losses at the gene ends were 4 bases for V and 2 bases for J; bases not matched to a gene: 5. The length of the CDR3 is 15 residues. CDR3 coding DNA: TGCGCCAGCAGCCTACAGGGGCCCACCTACAATGAGCAGTTCTTC. Translation gives CASSLQGPTYNEQFF.

This clone has a single count. V and J are TRBV7-8 and TRBJ2-1; D remains ambiguous. V lost 1 base to trimming and J lost 9 bases, with 16 bases between them. There are 15 residues in the CDR3. Germline V gene lookup returns CDR1 SGHVS and CDR2 FQNEAQ. CDR3 sequence reads: CASSLEVGGFAEQFF. Written as DNA, the CDR3 is TGTGCCAGCAGCTTAGAAGTAGGTGGGTTTGCTGAGCAGTTCTTC. The full variable domain, completed using reference TRBV7-8 and TRBJ2-1, is GAGVSQSPRYKVAKRGQDVALRCDPISGHVSLFWYQQALGQGPEFLTYFQNEAQLDKSGLPSDRFFAERPEGSVSTLKIQRTQQEDSAVYLCASSLEVGGFAEQFFGPGTRLTVL.

This chain uses TRBV2 with TRBJ2-7; D possibly corresponds to TRBD2 (5 bases). Between the trimmed V and J ends, which lost 6 bases and 6 bases, there was a span of 21 bases. The CDR3 extends over 15 amino acids. In germline, CDR1 is SNHLY, CDR2 FYNNEI. CDR3 protein: CASSDTTSLSGEQYF. The CDR3 DNA follows: TGTGCCAGCAGCGACACCACTAGTTTATCTGGCGAGCAGTACTTC.